One sample yielded the 23 T cell receptor beta chains listed below, sequenced in a study of cytomegalovirus exposure and HLA in healthy donors. Vbeta (60) and Jbeta (13) primers were used in the PCR. TCRdb's table, derived via immunoSEQ multiplex PCR, lists solely in-frame clones and lacks some. The sample comprises tens of thousands of clones, 78% of which are singletons, and 8% to 9.5% rests with the top ten. Sequenced material: PBMCs. These receptors all stem from a woman aged 40-49 years in good health and CMV-seropositive.

In DNA form, the CDR3 reads TGTGCCAGCAGCTACACAAGGGGACAGCCAAACTATGGCTACACCTTC. Translating it yields CASSYTRGQPNYGYTF. The V and J genes are TRBV7-2 and TRBJ1-2; 7 nucleotides match TRBD1. V gave up 4 bases and J gave up 2 bases; unmatched junction bases: 10. The CDR3 loop spans 16 amino acids. Germline V gene lookup returns CDR1 SGHTA and CDR2 FQGNSA.

The table lists this clone with a few counts. The chain recombines TRBV2 with TRBJ1-6; D remains unclear. Trimming left V 7 bases short and J 9 bases short, with 7 bases between. CDR3 size: 11 residues. Looked up from germline, CDR1 is SNHLY and CDR2 is FYNNEI. The CDR3 bases are TGTGCCAGCACCAGGATTTCACCCCTCCACTTT. This sequence encodes CASTRISPLHF.

The rearrangement uses TRBV6-1 and TRBJ2-1; TRBD2 matches 13 bases. Germline CDR1 and CDR2: MNHNS and SASEGT. Unmatched junction bases numbered 6, after V lost 6 bases and J lost 7 bases. This CDR3 has 15 residues. CDR3 loop: CASSRLAGGQNEQFF. The CDR3 bases are TGTGCCAGCAGCCGACTAGCGGGGGGCCAGAATGAGCAGTTCTTC.

The chain uses TRBV9 and TRBJ2-7, with unresolved D. Trimming pared 4 bases from V and 0 bases from J, leaving 11 bases between. Germline loops: CDR1 SGDLS, CDR2 YYNGEE. This CDR3 is built from 14 residues. The DNA for the CDR3 is TGTGCCAGCAGCCCCCCCTACGCCTCCTACGAGCAGTACTTC. Encoded protein: CASSPPYASYEQYF.

The chain couples TRBV5-1 to TRBJ2-7; perhaps TRBD1 as D (6 bases). The germline CDR1 and CDR2 sequences are SGHRS and YFSETQ. With 3 bases removed from V and 0 bases from J, the gap between germline ends came to 19 bases. The CDR3 covers 17 residues. The CDR3 region has the DNA TGCGCCAGCAGCTCGGACCAACAGGGCCTAAGCTCCTACGAGCAGTACTTC. Protein sequence: CASSSDQQGLSSYEQYF.

This clone was seen a handful of times. V gene TRBV30 combines with J gene TRBJ1-2; 8 nucleotides align to TRBD1. Per germline, CDR1 GTSNPN and CDR2 SVGIG (reference sequence). This CDR3 spans 13 amino acids. Trimming took 0 bases from V and 8 from J; bases not matched to a gene: 5. The CDR3 here is CAWSVVTGDGYTF. CDR3 nucleotide sequence: TGTGCCTGGAGTGTTGTGACAGGGGACGGCTACACCTTC.

This sequence joins TRBV5-1 and TRBJ2-5; weak D call: TRBD2 (6 bases). The J call may not be correct, given that the DNA end is closer to TRBJ2-7. Germline lookup yields CDR1 SGHRS and CDR2 YFSETQ. The CDR3 totals 16 residues. The CDR3 DNA sequence: TGCGCCAGCAGCTTGGCCGGGACTCGGAGCTCCTACGAGCAGTACTTC. Protein: CASSLAGTRSSYEQYF.

The chain couples TRBV11-3 to TRBJ2-7, with D possibly being TRBD2 (5 bases). Per the germline V gene, CDR1 is SGHNT and CDR2 is YENEEA. This CDR3 spans 12 amino acids. V gave up 6 bases and J gave up 6 bases, with 12 bases separating them. The CDR3 loop is CASRERESEQYF. CDR3 DNA sequence: TGTGCCAGCAGGGAGAGGGAATCCGAGCAGTACTTC.

The chain has TRBV4-3 and TRBJ2-1, with D maybe TRBD1 (5 bases). Trimming removed 3 bases at V and 10 bases at J, with 13 bases between. Germline CDR1 reads LGHNA; CDR2 reads YSLEER. This CDR3 is built from 13 residues. The CDR3 DNA reads TGCGCCAGCAGCCAGGGGCCGCAGGAGGAGCAGTTCTTC. Translating it yields CASSQGPQEEQFF.

The chain employs TRBV10-2 and TRBJ2-3; 9 nucleotides match TRBD2. The trim removed 8 bases at V and 0 bases at J, leaving 6 bases unmatched. The CDR3 contains 15 residues. Germline V lookup: CDR1 WSHSY, CDR2 SAAADI. CDR3 nucleotides: TGCGCCAGCCGACGCGGGGGGGAGAGCACAGATACGCAGTATTTT. It codes for CASRRGGESTDTQYF.

This chain links TRBV7-2 with TRBJ1-4; 9 bases line up with TRBD1. Germline assignment: CDR1 SGHTA and CDR2 FQGNSA. The CDR3 length is 14 residues. V lost 5 bases to trimming and J lost 6 bases; unmatched junction nucleotides: 4. The CDR3 DNA sequence: TGTGCCAGCAGCCTCCGGACAGGGGATGAAAAACTGTTTTTT. Protein sequence: CASSLRTGDEKLFF.

The chain uses TRBV28 and TRBJ1-5; D is ambiguous. Trimming stripped 4 bases from V and 4 bases from J, with 5 bases between. The CDR3 consists of 12 residues. The germline V gene has CDR1 MDHEN and CDR2 SYDVKM. The CDR3 nucleotides are TGTGCCAGCAGTTCTCCTAATCAGCCCCAGCATTTT. It specifies CASSSPNQPQHF. Supplemented by reference TRBV28 and TRBJ1-5, the full variable domain reads DVKVTQSSRYLVKRTGEKVFLECVQDMDHENMFWYRQDPGLGLRLIYFSYDVKMKEKGDIPEGYSVSREKKERFSLILESASTNQTSMYLCASSSPNQPQHFGDGTRLSIL.

As to this clone: Mismatch with germline at one junction end may stem from a read error. The chain is built from TRBV7-9 and TRBJ2-7; 9 bases fit TRBD2. CDR3 length equals 16 residues. CDR1 and CDR2 (germline): SEHNR, FQNEAQ (reference sequence). CDR3 DNA sequence: TGTTCCAGCAGCTTGGCCGGCGGGGGGGCGGCCTACGAGCAGTACTTC. Its translation: CSSSLAGGGAAYEQYF.

This chain uses TRBV9 with TRBJ1-3; D perhaps matches TRBD1 (5 bases). V was shortened by 4 bases and J by 1 base, with 15 bases between the two germline ends. CDR1 and CDR2 (germline): SGDLS, YYNGEE. This CDR3 is built from 16 residues. CDR3 loop: CASSLTETGSGNTIYF. Here the CDR3 DNA reads TGTGCCAGCAGCCTGACCGAAACAGGTTCTGGAAACACCATATATTTT.

J is TRBJ1-2 and V is TRBV19; no clear D. The V gene lost 4 bases and the J gene lost 4 bases, with 16 bases spanning the gap. Germline CDR1 is LNHDA and CDR2 is SQIVND (reference sequence). This CDR3 is built from 15 residues. CDR3 nucleotide sequence: TGTGCCAGTAGTAAGATAACAGCAAATTCCTATGGCTACACCTTC. This gives the protein CASSKITANSYGYTF.

V is TRBV2 and J is TRBJ1-2, with TRBD1 matching over 8 bases. V was clipped by 6 bases and J by 0 bases; unmatched bases: 0. Looked up from germline, CDR1 is SNHLY and CDR2 is FYNNEI. The CDR3 consists of 13 residues. For the CDR3, the DNA is TGTGCCAGCAGGGGACAGGCTAACTATGGCTACACCTTC. Translation: CASRGQANYGYTF.

This rearrangement joins TRBV19 to TRBJ1-1; D is ambiguous. Germline CDR1 LNHDA, CDR2 SQIVND (reference sequence). This CDR3 is 11 amino acids long. V lost 9 bases and J lost 0, with 5 bases in between. The CDR3 DNA follows: TGTGCCAGCCTTCTGAACACTGAAGCTTTCTTT. Translating gives CASLLNTEAFF.

This chain connects TRBV5-4 to TRBJ2-7; the match to TRBD1 covers 10 bases. This CDR3 is 15 amino acids long. CDR1 and CDR2 (germline): SGHNT, YYREEE (reference sequence). V shed 4 bases, J shed 7 bases, and the junction held 11 bases outside the gene matches. The CDR3 loop reads CASSLRDRGIREQYF. The DNA for the CDR3 is TGTGCCAGCAGCCTCCGGGACAGGGGAATAAGGGAGCAGTACTTC.

The chain links TRBV11-2 to TRBJ2-7, with TRBD2 matching over 8 bases. The J segment lost 7 bases and the V segment lost 2 bases, leaving 7 bases of the junction unmatched. The CDR3 loop spans 14 amino acids. Germline V gene sequence: CDR1 SGHAT, CDR2 FQNNGV. As DNA, the CDR3 is TGTGCCAGCAGCTTATCTGGACTAGCCCTTGAGCAGTACTTC. This codes for CASSLSGLALEQYF.

This chain joins TRBV5-1 and TRBJ1-1; tentatively, D is TRBD1 (5 bases). Germline loops: CDR1 SGHRS, CDR2 YFSETQ. V dropped 0 bases and J dropped 7 bases, with 19 bases sitting between them. The CDR3 extends over 16 amino acids. CDR3 bases: TGCGCCAGCAGCTTGGGTGCAGGAACAGGATTCAGTGAAGCTTTCTTT. Its translation is CASSLGAGTGFSEAFF.

The chain links TRBV30 to TRBJ1-1; D call uncertain. This CDR3 region has 13 residues. Germline CDR1 is GTSNPN and CDR2 is SVGIG (reference sequence). Trimming removed 1 base from V and 4 bases from J, with 10 bases in between. This chain's CDR3 is CAWSAQPGTEAFF. CDR3 coding DNA: TGTGCCTGGAGTGCCCAACCGGGCACTGAAGCTTTCTTT.

CDR3 residues: CASSPRTGKNTGELFF. The CDR3 DNA is TGCGCCAGCAGCCCTCGGACTGGGAAGAACACCGGGGAGCTGTTTTTT. This chain links TRBV4-1 with TRBJ2-2; TRBD2 might be the D (5 bases). The CDR3 length is 16 residues. Germline CDR1 MGHRA, CDR2 YSYEKL. Trimming removed 4 bases from V and 1 base from J, with 13 bases in between.

This rearrangement joins TRBV15 to TRBJ2-1, with unresolved D. The ends were cut back, 5 bases at V and 5 bases at J, with 13 bases in the middle. The CDR3 runs 14 residues. Per germline, CDR1 LNHNV and CDR2 YYDKDF (reference sequence). The CDR3 DNA is TGTGCCACCAGCCCGAACCTGAGCAACAATGAGCAGTTCTTC. As protein: CATSPNLSNNEQFF.